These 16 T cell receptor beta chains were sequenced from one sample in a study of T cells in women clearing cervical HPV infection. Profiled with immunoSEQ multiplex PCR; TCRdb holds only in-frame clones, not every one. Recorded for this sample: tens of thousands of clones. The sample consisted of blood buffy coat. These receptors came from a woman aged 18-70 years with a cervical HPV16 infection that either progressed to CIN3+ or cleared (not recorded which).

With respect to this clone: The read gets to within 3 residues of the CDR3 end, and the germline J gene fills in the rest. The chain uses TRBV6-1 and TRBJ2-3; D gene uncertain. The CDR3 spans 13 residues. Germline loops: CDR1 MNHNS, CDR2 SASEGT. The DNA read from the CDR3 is TGTGCCAGCAGTGTTGCCACGCGGCAGCCG. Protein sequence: CASSVATRQP. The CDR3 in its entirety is CASSVATRQPQYF.

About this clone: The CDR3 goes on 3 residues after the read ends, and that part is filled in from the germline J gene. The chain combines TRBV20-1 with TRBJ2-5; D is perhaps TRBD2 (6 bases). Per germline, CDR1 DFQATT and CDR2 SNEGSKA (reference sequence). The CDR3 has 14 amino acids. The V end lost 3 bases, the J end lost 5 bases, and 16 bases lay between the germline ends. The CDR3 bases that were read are TGCAGTGCTAGTAACTCTAGCGTTTACGAGACC. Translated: CSASNSSVYET. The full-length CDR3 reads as CSASNSSVYETQYF.

The CDR3 DNA, read in part, is TGTGCCAGCAGCCTTGGGGGGGTCATAAATTCACCC. This gives the protein CASSLGGVINSP. Given in full, the CDR3 is CASSLGGVINSPLHF. This sequence joins TRBV7-2 and TRBJ1-6; tentative D call: TRBD1 (5 bases). The CDR3 end is not reached by the read, which stops 3 residues before it; the germline J gene fills it in. The length of the CDR3 is 15 residues. Deletions cut 5 bases from V and 7 bases from J, with 15 bases between. Germline-derived CDR1 and CDR2 are SGHTA and FQGNSA.

Partial CDR3 DNA: TGTGCCAGCTCACCACCGAGCACAGATCCC. Its protein product is CASSPPSTDP. The complete CDR3 sequence is CASSPPSTDPQHF. The chain uses TRBV18 and TRBJ1-5; D call uncertain. The read terminates 3 residues ahead of where the CDR3 ends, so the germline J gene completes it. Germline loops: CDR1 KGHSH, CDR2 LQKENI. This CDR3 has 13 residues. The full variable domain, its missing parts supplied by reference TRBV18 and TRBJ1-5, is NAGVMQNPRHLVRRRGQEARLRCSPMKGHSHVYWYRQLPEEGLKFMVYLQKENIIDESGMPKERFSAEFPKEGPSILRIQQVVRGDSAAYFCASSPPSTDPQHFGDGTRLSIL.

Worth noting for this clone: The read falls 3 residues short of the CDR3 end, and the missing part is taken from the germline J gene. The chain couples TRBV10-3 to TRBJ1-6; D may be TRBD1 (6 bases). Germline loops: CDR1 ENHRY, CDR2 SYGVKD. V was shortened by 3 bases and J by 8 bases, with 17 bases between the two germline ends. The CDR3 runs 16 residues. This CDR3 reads CAISDQGRAMDSPLHF. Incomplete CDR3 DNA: TGTGCCATCAGTGATCAGGGGAGGGCCATGGATTCACCC.

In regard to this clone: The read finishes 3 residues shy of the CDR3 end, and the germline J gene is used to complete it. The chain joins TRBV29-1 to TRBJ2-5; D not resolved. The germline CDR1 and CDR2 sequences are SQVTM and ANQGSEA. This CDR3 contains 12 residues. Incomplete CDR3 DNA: TGCAGCGTTGAGTGTCCTACAGATACC. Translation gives CSVECPTDT. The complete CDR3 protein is CSVECPTDTQYF.

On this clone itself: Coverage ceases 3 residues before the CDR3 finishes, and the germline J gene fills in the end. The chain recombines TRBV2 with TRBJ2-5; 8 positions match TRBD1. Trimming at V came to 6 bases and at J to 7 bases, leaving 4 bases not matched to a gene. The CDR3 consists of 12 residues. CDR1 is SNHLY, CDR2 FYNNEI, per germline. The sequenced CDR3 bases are TGTGCCAGCAGATCTACAGGGGGGACC. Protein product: CASRSTGGT. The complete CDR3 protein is CASRSTGGTQYF.

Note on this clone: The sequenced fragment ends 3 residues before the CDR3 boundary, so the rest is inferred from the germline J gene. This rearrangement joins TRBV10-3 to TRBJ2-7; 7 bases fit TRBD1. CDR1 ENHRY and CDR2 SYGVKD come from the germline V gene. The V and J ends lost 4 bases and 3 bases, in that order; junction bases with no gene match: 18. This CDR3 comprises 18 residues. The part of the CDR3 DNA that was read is TGTGCCATCAGTGGGGCGGGTAGGGGGCCTAGGAGCTTCTACGAG. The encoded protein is CAISGAGRGPRSFYE. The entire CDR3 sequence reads CAISGAGRGPRSFYEQYF.

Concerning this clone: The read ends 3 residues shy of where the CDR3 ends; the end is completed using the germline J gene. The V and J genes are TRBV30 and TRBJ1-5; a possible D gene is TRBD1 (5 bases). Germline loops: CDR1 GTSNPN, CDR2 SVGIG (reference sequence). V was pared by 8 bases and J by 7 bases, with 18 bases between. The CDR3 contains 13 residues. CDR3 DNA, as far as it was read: TGTGCCGGCGATAAAGGGGTCGGGCAGCCC. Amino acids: CAGDKGVGQP. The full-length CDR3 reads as CAGDKGVGQPQHF.

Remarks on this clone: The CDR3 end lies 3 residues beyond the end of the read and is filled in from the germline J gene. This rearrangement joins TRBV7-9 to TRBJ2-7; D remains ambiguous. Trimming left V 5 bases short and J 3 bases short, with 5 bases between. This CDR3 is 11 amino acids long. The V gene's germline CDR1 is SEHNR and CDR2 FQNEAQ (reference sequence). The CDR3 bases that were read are TGTGCCAGCAGCCTAAGCTACGAG. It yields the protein CASSLSYE. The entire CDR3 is CASSLSYEQYF.

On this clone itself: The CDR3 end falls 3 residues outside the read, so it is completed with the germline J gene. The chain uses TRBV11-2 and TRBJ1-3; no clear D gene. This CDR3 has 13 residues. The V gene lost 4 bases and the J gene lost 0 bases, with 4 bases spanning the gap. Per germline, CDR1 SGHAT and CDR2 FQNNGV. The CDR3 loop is CASSSFSGNTIYF. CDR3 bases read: TGTGCCAGCAGCTCTTTCTCTGGAAACACC. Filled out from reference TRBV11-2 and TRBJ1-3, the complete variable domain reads EAGVAQSPRYKIIEKRQSVAFWCNPISGHATLYWYQQILGQGPKLLIQFQNNGVVDDSQLPKDRFSAERLKGVDSTLKIQPAKLEDSAVYLCASSSFSGNTIYFGEGSWLTVV.

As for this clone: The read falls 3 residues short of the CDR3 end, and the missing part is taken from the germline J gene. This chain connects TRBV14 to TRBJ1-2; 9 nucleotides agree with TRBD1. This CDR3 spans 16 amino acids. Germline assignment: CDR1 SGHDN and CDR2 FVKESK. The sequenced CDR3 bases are TGTGCCAGCAGCCACTGGCTCGGGACAGGGCGGGAGGGC. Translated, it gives CASSHWLGTGREG. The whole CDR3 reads CASSHWLGTGREGYTF.

CDR3 DNA, as far as it was read: TGTGCCAGCTTGGTAGCGGGGGGGCTGGAGACC. Its protein product is CASLVAGGLET. The full-length CDR3 reads as CASLVAGGLETQYF. The chain joins TRBV6-2 or TRBV6-3 to TRBJ2-5; 11 nucleotides match TRBD2. Read coverage stops 3 residues before the CDR3 terminus; the germline J gene supplies the remainder. CDR3 length equals 14 residues. Per the germline V gene, CDR1 is MNHEY and CDR2 is SVGEGT. V trimming: 8 bases; J trimming: 5 bases; junction bases outside the gene matches: 7.

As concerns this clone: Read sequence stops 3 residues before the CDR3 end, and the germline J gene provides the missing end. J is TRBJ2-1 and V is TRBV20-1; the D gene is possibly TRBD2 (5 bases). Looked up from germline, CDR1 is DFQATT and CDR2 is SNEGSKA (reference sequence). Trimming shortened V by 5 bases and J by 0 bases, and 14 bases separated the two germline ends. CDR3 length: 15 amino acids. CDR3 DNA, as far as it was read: TGCAGTGCTGTCTCAGGTCTAGCCTCCTACAATGAG. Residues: CSAVSGLASYNE. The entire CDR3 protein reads CSAVSGLASYNEQFF.

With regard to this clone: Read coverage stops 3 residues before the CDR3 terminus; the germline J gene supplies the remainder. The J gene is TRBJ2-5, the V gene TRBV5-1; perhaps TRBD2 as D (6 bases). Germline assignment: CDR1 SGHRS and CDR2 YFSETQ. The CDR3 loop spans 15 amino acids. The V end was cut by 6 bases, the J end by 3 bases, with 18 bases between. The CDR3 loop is CASTQSGLNKETQYF. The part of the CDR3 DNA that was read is TGCGCCAGCACACAGTCGGGACTTAATAAAGAGACC.

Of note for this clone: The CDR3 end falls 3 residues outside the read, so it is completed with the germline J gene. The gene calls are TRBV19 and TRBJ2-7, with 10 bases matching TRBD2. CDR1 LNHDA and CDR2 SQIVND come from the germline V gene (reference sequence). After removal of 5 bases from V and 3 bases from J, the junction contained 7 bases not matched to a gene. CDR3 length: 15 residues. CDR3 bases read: TGTGCCAGTAGTCCTAGCGGGAGTGGGGACTACGAG. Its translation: CASSPSGSGDYE. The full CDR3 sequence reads CASSPSGSGDYEQYF. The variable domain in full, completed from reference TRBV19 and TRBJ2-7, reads DGGITQSPKYLFRKEGQNVTLSCEQNLNHDAMYWYRQDPGQGLRLIYYSQIVNDFQKGDIAEGYSVSREKKESFPLTVTSAQKNPTAFYLCASSPSGSGDYEQYFGPGTRLTVT.